The 27 T cell receptor beta chains listed next were all sequenced from one sample in a study of blood T cell repertoires in COVID-19. This table comes from immunoSEQ multiplex PCR, and its TCRdb copy is limited to in-frame clones, with some not included. The sample contains approximately 130,000 clones, around 82% of which appear only once. The material sequenced was peripheral blood. These TCRs come from a man aged 80 or over with active or convalescent COVID-19.

The CDR3 coding sequence is TGTGCCAGCAGTTCGAGGACTAGCGGGGCCAGCTCCTACAATGAGCAGTTCTTC. It specifies CASSSRTSGASSYNEQFF. The chain employs TRBV28 and TRBJ2-1; 12 bases are a match to TRBD2. Germline lookup yields CDR1 MDHEN and CDR2 SYDVKM. Trimming at V came to 4 bases and at J to 0 bases, leaving 7 bases not matched to a gene. The CDR3 runs 18 residues.

The chain carries TRBV28 and TRBJ2-7; possible D gene TRBD1, 8 bases. With 5 bases removed from V and 4 bases from J, the gap between germline ends came to 12 bases. CDR1 and CDR2 (germline): MDHEN, SYDVKM. The CDR3 has 13 residues. CDR3 in amino acids: CASSTGGAYEQYF. The CDR3 DNA is TGTGCCAGCAGTACAGGGGGGGCTTACGAGCAGTACTTC.

The chain is built from TRBV7-2 and TRBJ2-3; 8 bases are a match to TRBD1. CDR3 length: 15 amino acids. The ends lost 4 bases at V and 2 bases at J; junction bases unmatched: 5. CDR1 is SGHTA and CDR2 is FQGNSA in the germline V gene. CDR3 protein: CASSYGDRFTDTQYF. CDR3 bases: TGTGCCAGCAGCTATGGGGACAGGTTCACAGATACGCAGTATTTT. The complete variable domain, with remaining parts taken from reference TRBV7-2 and TRBJ2-3, reads GAGVSQSPSNKVTEKGKDVELRCDPISGHTALYWYRQSLGQGLEFLIYFQGNSAPDKSGLPSDRFSAERTGGSVSTLTIQRTQQEDSAVYLCASSYGDRFTDTQYFGPGTRLTVL.

V gene TRBV5-4 combines with J gene TRBJ2-1; unclear D gene. Between the trimmed V and J ends, which lost 0 bases and 9 bases, there was a span of 13 bases. Per the germline V gene, CDR1 is SGHNT and CDR2 is YYREEE (reference sequence). This CDR3 spans 14 amino acids. CDR3 DNA sequence: TGTGCCAGCAGCTTGGGCCAGGTTGGTGGTGAGCAGTTCTTC. Translated, it gives CASSLGQVGGEQFF.

The rearrangement links TRBV7-2 to TRBJ2-7; 8 nucleotides agree with TRBD1. The CDR3 runs to 13 residues. Unmatched junction bases numbered 4, after V lost 4 bases and J lost 5 bases. Germline V gene sequence: CDR1 SGHTA, CDR2 FQGNSA. CDR3 sequence reads: CASSSRTGHEQYF. The CDR3 DNA sequence: TGTGCCAGCAGCTCCCGGACAGGGCACGAGCAGTACTTC. Complete variable domain (other parts from reference TRBV7-2 and TRBJ2-7): GAGVSQSPSNKVTEKGKDVELRCDPISGHTALYWYRQSLGQGLEFLIYFQGNSAPDKSGLPSDRFSAERTGGSVSTLTIQRTQQEDSAVYLCASSSRTGHEQYFGPGTRLTVT.

This rearrangement joins TRBV4-3 to TRBJ2-3, with D possibly being TRBD2 (5 bases). This CDR3 has 15 residues. Trimming left V 1 base short and J 2 bases short, with 10 bases between. Germline CDR1 is LGHNA and CDR2 is YSLEER. CDR3 coding DNA: TGCGCCAGCAGCCAAGTCCCGGGGTTCACAGATACGCAGTATTTT. It is translated as CASSQVPGFTDTQYF.

The V call is TRBV28, the J call TRBJ1-1; 10 nucleotides match TRBD1. In germline, CDR1 is MDHEN, CDR2 SYDVKM. Germline trimming cut 5 bases from V and 10 bases from J; bases unmatched to any gene: 13. CDR3 size: 15 residues. This CDR3 reads CASSQGQGLLRGAFF. In DNA form, the CDR3 reads TGTGCCAGCAGTCAGGGACAGGGGCTCCTCCGGGGAGCTTTCTTT.

V is TRBV7-3 and J is TRBJ2-1; D might be TRBD2 (6 bases). The V end lost 5 bases, the J end lost 6 bases, and 17 bases lay between the germline ends. CDR3 length equals 15 residues. Germline assignment: CDR1 SGHTA and CDR2 FQGTGA. The CDR3: CASSDLGGPSNEQFF. The CDR3 DNA follows: TGTGCCAGCAGCGATCTCGGGGGACCCTCCAATGAGCAGTTCTTC.

This chain uses TRBV7-3 with TRBJ1-6; D is uncertain. The germline V gene encodes CDR1 SGHTA and CDR2 FQGTGA. CDR3 length equals 17 residues. With 2 bases removed from V and 0 bases from J, the gap between germline ends came to 11 bases. The CDR3 loop is CASSLGGSSSYNSPLHF. In nucleotides, the CDR3 is TGTGCCAGCAGCTTAGGCGGTTCGAGCTCCTATAATTCACCCCTCCACTTT.

This chain uses TRBV11-3 with TRBJ1-1; a possible D gene is TRBD1 (5 bases). Per the germline V gene, CDR1 is SGHNT and CDR2 is YENEEA. The CDR3 spans 15 residues. V dropped 1 base and J dropped 4 bases, with 13 bases sitting between them. The CDR3 coding sequence is TGTGCCAGCAGCTTAGGGGGCAGGGAAGGCACTGAAGCTTTCTTT. Its translation is CASSLGGREGTEAFF.

In this sample, this clone turned up once. V is TRBV5-8 and J is TRBJ1-4; D unclear. Germline loops: CDR1 SGHTS, CDR2 YDEGEE. Trimming removed 0 bases at V and 4 bases at J, with 13 bases between. The CDR3 contains 16 residues. CDR3 in DNA: TGTGCCAGCAGCTTGGGCGCCGGGATACTTAATGAAAAACTGTTTTTT. Translating gives CASSLGAGILNEKLFF.

This chain connects TRBV2 to TRBJ2-1, with D possibly being TRBD1 (6 bases). The CDR3 is made up of 13 amino acids. Trimming shortened V by 7 bases and J by 4 bases, and 11 bases separated the two germline ends. Germline V gives CDR1 SNHLY, CDR2 FYNNEI. CDR3 DNA: TGTGCCAGCACCGGACAGAGTTACAATGAGCAGTTCTTC. As protein: CASTGQSYNEQFF.

For this clone: Other DNA sequences from this sample encode an identical CDR3 as well. The chain carries TRBV19 and TRBJ2-7; 11 bases agree with TRBD1. V was pared by 8 bases and J by 1 base, with 4 bases of the junction left unmatched. CDR1 and CDR2 (germline): LNHDA, SQIVND (reference sequence). The CDR3 is 14 residues long. The CDR3 DNA sequence: TGTGCCAGTCGGGACAGGGGGTCGTCCTACGAGCAGTACTTC. As protein: CASRDRGSSYEQYF.

The genes are TRBV19 and TRBJ2-7; a possible D gene is TRBD1 (6 bases). V was trimmed by 5 bases and J by 3 bases, leaving 26 bases between them. This CDR3 is built from 18 residues. CDR1 and CDR2 from the germline V gene are LNHDA and SQIVND (reference sequence). The CDR3 DNA sequence: TGTGCCAGTAGTTCACCCCTCGGGGCAGGGGAATCCGTCTACGAGCAGTACTTC. Residues: CASSSPLGAGESVYEQYF.

V gene TRBV10-3 combines with J gene TRBJ2-7, with 9 bases matching TRBD1. In germline, CDR1 is ENHRY, CDR2 SYGVKD. Germline trimming cut 8 bases from V and 3 bases from J; bases unmatched to any gene: 8. This CDR3 has 14 residues. This chain's CDR3 is CAIRPGTGYYEQYF. In DNA, the CDR3 is TGTGCCATCCGTCCGGGGACAGGGTACTACGAGCAGTACTTC.

The J gene is TRBJ2-5, the V gene TRBV23-1; 8 positions agree with TRBD1. TRBV23-1 carries the ORF label, with uncertain function. With V trimmed by 1 base and J by 6 bases, 13 bases remained unmatched. The length of the CDR3 is 17 residues. Here the CDR3 reads CASSQCRGQALRKTQYF. CDR3 coding DNA: TGCGCCAGCAGTCAATGCCGGGGACAGGCCCTAAGGAAGACCCAGTACTTC.

CDR3 protein: CSHGYDVAFF. The CDR3 region has the DNA TGCAGCCACGGGTACGATGTGGCTTTCTTT. The gene calls are TRBV29-1 and TRBJ1-1; D uncertain. Germline CDR1 is SQVTM and CDR2 is ANQGSEA. Trimming took off 8 bases at V and 11 bases at J, with 15 bases between the two ends. The CDR3 loop spans 10 amino acids.

The V and J genes are TRBV9 and TRBJ1-1; D is undetermined. Trimming left V 0 bases short and J 0 bases short, with 9 bases between. This CDR3 is 15 amino acids long. Germline loops: CDR1 SGDLS, CDR2 YYNGEE. The CDR3 spells CASSVDGNMNTEAFF. The CDR3, as DNA: TGTGCCAGCAGCGTAGACGGGAATATGAACACTGAAGCTTTCTTT.

The gene calls are TRBV3-1 (or the pseudogene TRBV3-2) and TRBJ2-5, with D perhaps matching TRBD1 (5 bases). Looked up from germline, CDR1 is LGHDT and CDR2 is YNNKEL (reference sequence). The CDR3 length is 15 residues. The V end lost 5 bases, the J end lost 4 bases, and 17 bases lay between the germline ends. CDR3 loop: CASSATLDNPETQYF. CDR3 sequence (DNA): TGTGCCAGCAGCGCCACCCTGGACAACCCAGAGACCCAGTACTTC.

The chain uses TRBV3-1 (or the pseudogene TRBV3-2) and TRBJ1-6; maybe TRBD1 (5 bases). The germline V and J ends were trimmed by 0 bases and 8 bases, with 8 bases remaining between them. The CDR3 runs 14 residues. The germline gives CDR1 LGHDT, CDR2 YNNKEL (reference sequence). CDR3 residues: CASSQDGGYSPLHF. The CDR3 DNA reads TGTGCCAGCAGCCAAGATGGGGGGTATTCACCCCTCCACTTT.

For this clone: This sample also contains other DNA sequences that code for the same CDR3. V and J are TRBV7-2 and TRBJ2-1, with 12 bases aligning to TRBD2. The CDR3 sequence is 15 residues long. The junction had 3 bases not matched to a gene; V was cut back by 5 bases and J by 4 bases. CDR1 is SGHTA and CDR2 is FQGNSA in the germline V gene. CDR3 sequence reads: CASSLGTSGYNEQFF. CDR3 DNA sequence: TGTGCCAGCAGCCTAGGGACTAGCGGGTACAATGAGCAGTTCTTC. The whole variable domain, filled in from reference TRBV7-2 and TRBJ2-1, reads GAGVSQSPSNKVTEKGKDVELRCDPISGHTALYWYRQSLGQGLEFLIYFQGNSAPDKSGLPSDRFSAERTGGSVSTLTIQRTQQEDSAVYLCASSLGTSGYNEQFFGPGTRLTVL.

The rearrangement links TRBV2 to TRBJ1-6; TRBD1 agrees at 10 bases. CDR3 length equals 15 residues. The germline V gene encodes CDR1 SNHLY and CDR2 FYNNEI. The V gene end was trimmed by 4 bases and the J gene end by 7 bases; junction bases not matched to a gene: 4. The CDR3 region has the DNA TGTGCCAGCAGTGTCGAGGGACAGGGGAATTCACCCCTCCACTTT. This gives the protein CASSVEGQGNSPLHF.

This clone has only a few counts. This chain uses TRBV7-6 with TRBJ2-1; 11 bases fit TRBD1. Germline V gene data show CDR1 as SGHVS and CDR2 as FNYEAQ. The CDR3 is 14 amino acids. V was pared by 3 bases and J by 8 bases, with 3 bases of the junction left unmatched. This CDR3 reads CASSLGQGGYEQFF. CDR3 DNA sequence: TGTGCCAGCAGCTTGGGACAGGGGGGCTATGAGCAGTTCTTC.

CDR3 sequence reads: CASSRGRANTIYF. CDR3 bases: TGTGCCAGCAGCAGGGGACGGGCGAACACCATATATTTT. J is TRBJ1-3 and V is TRBV28; D may be TRBD1 (6 bases). The V gene's germline CDR1 is MDHEN and CDR2 SYDVKM. This CDR3 has 13 amino acids. The ends were cut back, 6 bases at V and 7 bases at J, with 13 bases in the middle.

The gene calls are TRBV18 and TRBJ2-7; TRBD2 matches at 7 bases. Germline values: CDR1 KGHSH, CDR2 LQKENI. CDR3 length: 14 amino acids. V lost 5 bases to trimming and J lost 2 bases; unmatched junction nucleotides: 6. The CDR3 is CASSRDYRPYEQYF. CDR3 bases: TGTGCCAGCTCAAGGGACTACCGCCCCTACGAGCAGTACTTC.

This chain links TRBV29-1 with TRBJ1-1, with D maybe TRBD1 (5 bases). Between the trimmed V and J ends, which lost 2 bases and 1 base, there was a span of 11 bases. The germline V gene encodes CDR1 SQVTM and CDR2 ANQGSEA. The CDR3 has 14 amino acids. CDR3 amino acids: CSVEHQGSNTEAFF. The CDR3 DNA sequence: TGCAGCGTTGAACATCAGGGTTCGAACACTGAAGCTTTCTTT.

CDR3 nucleotides: TGTGCCAGCAGTTTAGGGCTTTACAATGAGCAGTTCTTC. The encoded protein is CASSLGLYNEQFF. The chain joins TRBV27 to TRBJ2-1; D call uncertain. The CDR3 is 13 residues long. The V gene lost 2 bases and the J gene lost 4 bases, with 6 bases spanning the gap. The germline V gene has CDR1 MNHEY and CDR2 SMNVEV (reference sequence).